This TCR beta chain was retrieved from a study of OX40 agonist ivuxolimab in advanced cancers. About the research overall: The dose of intravenous ivuxolimab that patients received every 2 weeks ranged from 0.01 to 10 mg/kg.

People who had autoimmune disease history or systemic immunosuppression were excluded. The CDR3 has 11 amino acids. Germline V CDR1 and CDR2: MNHEY, SVGAGI. V was shortened by 5 bases and J by 6 bases, with 7 bases between the two germline ends. Points on this clone: Its target is unknown.

Profiling relied on immunoSEQ multiplex PCR, and the TCRdb table lists in-frame clones only, not all of them. Here the sample spans around 20,000 clones, 80% to 85% being singletons. Study-wide points: Averaging showed that CD8+ T cells had more expanded clones than CD4+ did. Some nonresponders additionally presented with little normalized T-cell clonal expansion.

This TCR was sampled from an adult with an advanced solid tumor such as melanoma, head and neck, liver or kidney cancer. The sequencing used CD4+ or CD8+ T cells sorted from blood, collected in a trial of the OX40 agonist ivuxolimab. This chain links TRBV6-5 with TRBJ1-2; no definite D call. The chain's CDR3 is CASSSSDGYTF. DNA for the CDR3: TGTGCCAGCAGTAGTTCTGATGGCTACACCTTC.